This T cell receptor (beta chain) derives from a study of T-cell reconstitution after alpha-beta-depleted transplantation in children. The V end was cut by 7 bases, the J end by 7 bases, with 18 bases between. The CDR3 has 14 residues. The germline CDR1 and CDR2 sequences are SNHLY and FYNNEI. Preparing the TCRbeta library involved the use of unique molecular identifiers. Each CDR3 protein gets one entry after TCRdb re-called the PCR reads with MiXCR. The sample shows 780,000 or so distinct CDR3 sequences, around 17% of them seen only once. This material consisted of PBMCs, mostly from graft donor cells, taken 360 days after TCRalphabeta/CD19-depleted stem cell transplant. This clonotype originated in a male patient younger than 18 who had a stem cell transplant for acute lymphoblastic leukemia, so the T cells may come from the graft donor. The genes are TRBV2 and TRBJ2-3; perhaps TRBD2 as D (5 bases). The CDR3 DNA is TGTGCCAGCACGTACGGGATCTCCCACCATACGCAGTATTTT. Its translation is CASTYGISHHTQYF. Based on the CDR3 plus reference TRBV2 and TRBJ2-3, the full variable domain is EPEVTQTPSHQVTQMGQEVILRCVPISNHLYFYWYRQILGQKVEFLVSFYNNEISEKSEIFDDQFSVERPDGSNFTLKIRSTKLEDSAMYFCASTYGISHHTQYFGPGTRLTVL.